The 24 T cell receptor beta chains reported below all come from one sample, sequenced in a study of OX40 agonist ivuxolimab in advanced cancers. Profiling relied on immunoSEQ multiplex PCR, and the TCRdb table lists in-frame clones only, not all of them. Of approximately 67,000 clones detected, approximately 90% appear once; the ten largest clones hold more than 4.5%. Material: CD4+ or CD8+ T cells sorted from blood, obtained in a trial of the OX40 agonist ivuxolimab. The receptor set was obtained from an adult with an advanced solid tumor such as melanoma, head and neck, liver or kidney cancer.

The chain uses TRBV13 and TRBJ2-7; D perhaps matches TRBD2 (5 bases). The germline CDR1 and CDR2 sequences are PRHDT and FYEKMQ (reference sequence). The CDR3 loop spans 13 amino acids. Deletions cut 5 bases from V and 5 bases from J, with 13 bases between. CDR3 sequence reads: CASSPGIVDEQYF. The CDR3 DNA reads as TGTGCCAGCAGCCCGGGAATTGTGGACGAGCAGTACTTC. Full variable domain (rest looked up from reference TRBV13 and TRBJ2-7): AAGVIQSPRHLIKEKRETATLKCYPIPRHDTVYWYQQGPGQDPQFLISFYEKMQSDKGSIPDRFSAQQFSDYHSELNMSSLELGDSALYFCASSPGIVDEQYFGPGTRLTVT.

This clone occurred once. The chain is built from TRBV4-3 and TRBJ1-2, with D possibly being TRBD1 (5 bases). The CDR3 is 14 amino acids. Germline CDR1 is LGHNA and CDR2 is YSLEER. Deletions cut 1 base from V and 6 bases from J, with 12 bases between. CDR3 in DNA: TGCGCCAGCAGCCAAGGAGGGACGGCCCATGGCTACACCTTC. Translating gives CASSQGGTAHGYTF.

This clone was counted a single time. This rearrangement joins TRBV5-5 to TRBJ1-4, with 8 nucleotides matching TRBD1. V was clipped by 4 bases and J by 5 bases; unmatched bases: 10. Germline lookup yields CDR1 SGHKS and CDR2 YYEKEE (reference sequence). The CDR3 spans 16 residues. In DNA, the CDR3 is TGTGCCAGCAGCGAAAGACAGGGGCGCCCGAATGAAAAACTGTTTTTT. Amino acid sequence: CASSERQGRPNEKLFF. Full variable domain (outside the CDR3, taken from reference TRBV5-5 and TRBJ1-4): DAGVTQSPTHLIKTRGQQVTLRCSPISGHKSVSWYQQVLGQGPQFIFQYYEKEERGRGNFPDRFSARQFPNYSSELNVNALLLGDSALYLCASSERQGRPNEKLFFGSGTQLSVL.

The chain combines TRBV7-9 with TRBJ1-3; possible D gene TRBD1, 6 bases. The germline V gene has CDR1 SEHNR and CDR2 FQNEAQ (reference sequence). The V gene lost 5 bases and the J gene lost 2 bases, with 13 bases spanning the gap. This CDR3 comprises 15 residues. CDR3 DNA: TGTGCCAGCAGCGGTATCACAGGGACTGGAAACACCATATATTTT. Translated: CASSGITGTGNTIYF.

The DNA for the CDR3 is TGTGCCAGCAGCGCCGGACAGGGGTCCTCCTACGAGCAGTACTTC. This encodes CASSAGQGSSYEQYF. The rearrangement uses TRBV9 and TRBJ2-7; 9 bases align to TRBD1. The CDR3 runs 15 residues. The trim removed 3 bases at V and 0 bases at J, leaving 4 bases unmatched. Germline values: CDR1 SGDLS, CDR2 YYNGEE.

J is TRBJ2-7 and V is TRBV7-9, with 10 bases aligning to TRBD1. The length of the CDR3 is 16 residues. Per germline, CDR1 SEHNR and CDR2 FQNEAQ (reference sequence). With V trimmed by 0 bases and J by 3 bases, 5 bases remained unmatched. The CDR3 sequence: CASSLADRGPNYEQYF. The DNA of the CDR3 is TGTGCCAGCAGCTTAGCCGACAGGGGGCCGAACTACGAGCAGTACTTC.

V gene TRBV11-2 combines with J gene TRBJ2-7, with TRBD1 identical over 7 bases. The CDR3 sequence is 13 residues long. The germline V gene has CDR1 SGHAT and CDR2 FQNNGV. V shed 5 bases and J 4 bases; nucleotides not matched to a gene: 5. CDR3 DNA: TGTGCCAGCAGCCTGGGACAGTTTTACGAGCAGTACTTC. Translating it yields CASSLGQFYEQYF.

The chain uses TRBV5-8 and TRBJ2-7, with a tentative D call TRBD1 (5 bases). The CDR3 is 19 amino acids. Trimming shortened V by 1 base and J by 4 bases, and 27 bases separated the two germline ends. Germline V CDR1 and CDR2: SGHTS, YDEGEE. The CDR3 nucleotides read TGTGCCAGCAGCTTGTCACCCCCACACCGCGACAGCTATTCTTACGAGCAGTACTTC. It codes for CASSLSPPHRDSYSYEQYF.

For the CDR3, the DNA is TGTGCCAGCAGTTTATGGACCCCGAACACCGGGGAGCTGTTTTTT. It encodes CASSLWTPNTGELFF. The V call is TRBV27, the J call TRBJ2-2; D is unresolved. V lost 1 base and J lost 0, with 6 bases in between. The CDR3 runs to 15 residues. Germline CDR1 MNHEY, CDR2 SMNVEV (reference sequence).

V and J are TRBV14 and TRBJ2-7; TRBD1 aligns across 9 bases. The CDR3 is 16 amino acids. Germline V lookup: CDR1 SGHDN, CDR2 FVKESK. V dropped 4 bases and J dropped 5; count of bases not matched to a gene: 12. Here the CDR3 reads CASSPLYRTGANEQYF. The CDR3 bases are TGTGCCAGCAGCCCCCTGTATAGGACAGGGGCCAACGAGCAGTACTTC.

The count of this clone is one. The V and J genes are TRBV7-9 and TRBJ2-1; D possibly matches TRBD1 or TRBD2 (5 bases each). The CDR3 consists of 12 residues. Trimming took 5 bases from V and 15 from J, leaving 17 bases between them. Germline lookup yields CDR1 SEHNR and CDR2 FQNEAQ (reference sequence). The CDR3 region is CASSLGEFLPFF. CDR3 nucleotides: TGTGCCAGCAGCCTGGGGGAGTTTCTTCCGTTCTTC.

This chain joins TRBV13 and TRBJ2-7, with a weak D call TRBD1 (6 bases). The CDR3 covers 15 residues. In germline, CDR1 is PRHDT, CDR2 FYEKMQ (reference sequence). The V gene lost 3 bases and the J gene lost 3 bases, with 15 bases spanning the gap. The DNA of the CDR3 is TGTGCCAGCAGCTTCGAGACAGGAGCCTACTACGAGCAGTACTTC. Translated, it gives CASSFETGAYYEQYF.

The rearrangement uses TRBV28 and TRBJ2-3; D perhaps matches TRBD1 (6 bases). V lost 3 bases, J lost 3 bases, and 13 bases lay in between. This CDR3 comprises 15 residues. CDR1 and CDR2 (germline): MDHEN, SYDVKM. CDR3 sequence (DNA): TGTGCCAGCAGTTTCCTACAGGGTGGAACAGATACGCAGTATTTT. Its translation is CASSFLQGGTDTQYF.

This chain uses TRBV13 with TRBJ2-6; perhaps D is TRBD1 or TRBD2 (5 bases each). Trimming took off 6 bases at V and 2 bases at J, with 11 bases between the two ends. CDR3 size: 15 residues. Germline V gene lookup returns CDR1 PRHDT and CDR2 FYEKMQ (reference sequence). The CDR3 protein is CASSLREPGANVLTF. CDR3 sequence (DNA): TGTGCCAGCAGTCTCAGGGAGCCTGGGGCCAACGTCCTGACTTTC.

This clone was seen once. The V gene is TRBV19, the J gene TRBJ2-1; 7 positions match TRBD2. The CDR3 totals 15 residues. Trimming took 6 bases from V and 6 from J; bases not matched to a gene: 11. CDR1 is LNHDA, CDR2 SQIVND, per germline (reference sequence). The CDR3 loop reads CASSPGLGGVNEQFF. The CDR3 coding sequence is TGTGCCAGTAGCCCCGGACTAGGAGGGGTCAATGAGCAGTTCTTC. Full variable domain (rest looked up from reference TRBV19 and TRBJ2-1): DGGITQSPKYLFRKEGQNVTLSCEQNLNHDAMYWYRQDPGQGLRLIYYSQIVNDFQKGDIAEGYSVSREKKESFPLTVTSAQKNPTAFYLCASSPGLGGVNEQFFGPGTRLTVL.

This chain uses TRBV5-1 with TRBJ2-3, with 10 bases aligning to TRBD1. This CDR3 has 15 residues. The V gene end was trimmed by 4 bases and the J gene end by 3 bases; junction bases not matched to a gene: 5. Germline V CDR1 and CDR2: SGHRS, YFSETQ. The CDR3, as DNA: TGCGCCAGCAGCGATGACAGGGGGCCGACAGATACGCAGTATTTT. Encoded protein: CASSDDRGPTDTQYF.

J is TRBJ1-2 and V is TRBV7-3; 12 nucleotides line up with TRBD1. CDR1 and CDR2 from the germline V gene are SGHTA and FQGTGA. The CDR3 totals 16 residues. V lost 5 bases, J lost 7 bases, and 11 bases stayed unmatched. CDR3 residues: CASSPSGDRGPAGYTF. DNA of the CDR3: TGTGCCAGCAGCCCAAGTGGGGACAGGGGGCCGGCTGGCTACACCTTC.

The V and J genes are TRBV15 and TRBJ2-3; 9 bases map to TRBD1. CDR1 and CDR2 (germline): LNHNV, YYDKDF (reference sequence). Trimming at V came to 0 bases and at J to 1 base, leaving 5 bases not matched to a gene. The CDR3 has 17 residues. The CDR3 coding sequence is TGTGCCACCAGCAGAGATCTTTGGACAGGGGGCACAGATACGCAGTATTTT. Its translation: CATSRDLWTGGTDTQYF.

This clone was seen just once. The chain couples TRBV27 to TRBJ2-7; TRBD2 matches 7 bases. Looked up from germline, CDR1 is MNHEY and CDR2 is SMNVEV (reference sequence). The V gene end was trimmed by 0 bases and the J gene end by 0 bases; junction bases not matched to a gene: 5. This CDR3 is 16 amino acids long. CDR3: CASSLSGGRSSYEQYF. The CDR3 region has the DNA TGTGCCAGCAGTTTATCCGGCGGGAGAAGCTCCTACGAGCAGTACTTC.

V gene TRBV4-3 combines with J gene TRBJ1-5; 7 bases map to TRBD1. The V segment lost 1 base and the J segment 6 bases; nucleotides outside the gene matches: 3. The CDR3 extends over 14 amino acids. CDR1 and CDR2 (germline): LGHNA, YSLEER. The DNA of the CDR3 is TGCGCCAGCAGCCAAGTAGGGGGCGTTCAGCCCCAGCATTTT. Its translation is CASSQVGGVQPQHF.

The rearrangement links TRBV13 to TRBJ2-5; maybe TRBD1 (6 bases). Germline loops: CDR1 PRHDT, CDR2 FYEKMQ (reference sequence). The CDR3 sequence is 16 residues long. V gave up 5 bases and J gave up 1 base, with 17 bases separating them. CDR3 nucleotide sequence: TGTGCCAGCAGCCCATACGGGGACACCCGCCAAGAGACCCAGTACTTC. Protein sequence: CASSPYGDTRQETQYF. Based on the CDR3 plus reference TRBV13 and TRBJ2-5, the full variable domain is AAGVIQSPRHLIKEKRETATLKCYPIPRHDTVYWYQQGPGQDPQFLISFYEKMQSDKGSIPDRFSAQQFSDYHSELNMSSLELGDSALYFCASSPYGDTRQETQYFGPGTRLLVL.

The CDR3 sequence: CASSPLPFF. The CDR3 DNA reads as TGTGCCAGCAGCCCCCTCCCTTTCTTT. The rearrangement links TRBV7-2 to TRBJ1-1; D not resolved. Germline CDR1 SGHTA, CDR2 FQGNSA. The V end was cut by 5 bases, the J end by 12 bases, with 7 bases between. This CDR3 is built from 9 residues.

The chain is built from TRBV6-1 and TRBJ2-3; D ambiguous. The CDR3 totals 13 residues. Trimming removed 10 bases from V and 1 base from J, with 12 bases in between. Germline values: CDR1 MNHNS, CDR2 SASEGT. The CDR3 DNA follows: TGTGCCACTCGAGAAAGGGGCACAGATACGCAGTATTTT. It specifies CATRERGTDTQYF.

The chain joins TRBV6-5 to TRBJ1-2; D may be TRBD1 (5 bases). In germline, CDR1 is MNHEY, CDR2 SVGAGI. Trimming removed 7 bases at V and 1 base at J, with 13 bases between. This CDR3 is built from 14 residues. CDR3 nucleotides: TGTGCCAGCACCGAACGGGGGGGTAACTATGGCTACACCTTC. It yields the protein CASTERGGNYGYTF.